This TCR beta chain was identified during a study of CD8 T cells in Susac syndrome. The study, taken as a whole, reports: It was acknowledged in the study that its TCR sequencing and HLA analysis involved a relatively small number of individuals.

TCR beta sequences were obtained from blood CD8+ and CD4+ T cells. TEMRA cells were FACS-enriched and CD8+ and CD4+ T cells negatively isolated. As for this clonotype: The antigen remains undetermined.

Germline V gives CDR1 SGHDN, CDR2 FVKESK. The V end lost 4 bases, the J end lost 0 bases, and 10 bases lay between the germline ends. The CDR3 is 15 residues long. cDNA came from roughly 0.47 to 1 ug RNA primed by random hexamers. A multiplex approach, immunoSEQ multiplex PCR, amplified TCR beta CDR3 across 54 Vbeta and 13 Jbeta. TCRdb reprocessed the immunoSEQ multiplex PCR reads with MiXCR, giving one entry per CDR3 protein. Of a few hundred thousand distinct CDR3 sequences detected, about 96% appear once; the ten largest clones hold about 0.088%. What was sequenced was CD4+ T cells from PBMCs. The clonotype comes from a human donor with multiple sclerosis. The gene calls are TRBV14 and TRBJ2-1; TRBD2 is a possible D gene (5 bases). As DNA, the CDR3 is TGTGCCAGCAGCCGAGGGATACTCTCCTACAATGAGCAGTTCTTC. Its protein product is CASSRGILSYNEQFF.